This entry lists 30 T cell receptor beta chains sequenced from one sample in a study of shared clonotypes between healthy human individuals. Only in-frame clones appear in the TCRdb table, and some are missing; sequencing was by immunoSEQ multiplex PCR. This sample carries 100,000 to 120,000 clones, 68% of them seen once, and the ten largest clones take almost 25%. Sample: memory CD8+ T cells sorted from blood. Subset meaning: CD45RO+ cells pooled with CCR7-negative TemRA cells. The receptors here all came from a woman aged 25 to 45 in good health.

The chain couples TRBV11-2 to TRBJ2-7; 8 bases align to TRBD2. Germline-derived CDR1 and CDR2 are SGHAT and FQNNGV. The CDR3 sequence is 13 residues long. V shed 8 bases, J shed 2 bases, and the junction held 5 bases outside the gene matches. Here the CDR3 reads CASGNGRAYEQYF. CDR3 in DNA: TGTGCCAGCGGGAACGGGAGGGCCTACGAGCAGTACTTC.

This clone was observed a single time. The V gene is TRBV5-1, the J gene TRBJ2-6; 11 nucleotides match TRBD2. This CDR3 has 20 residues. CDR1 and CDR2 from the germline V gene are SGHRS and YFSETQ. V lost 4 bases, J lost 2 bases, and 14 bases stayed unmatched. CDR3: CASSPGTSGAFSPGANVLTF. The DNA for the CDR3 is TGCGCCAGCAGCCCAGGGACTAGCGGCGCCTTTTCTCCTGGGGCCAACGTCCTGACTTTC.

This clone has a single count. J is TRBJ2-1 and V is TRBV19; TRBD2 agrees at 7 bases. This CDR3 has 11 residues. The J segment lost 8 bases and the V segment lost 5 bases, leaving 0 bases of the junction unmatched. CDR1 is LNHDA, CDR2 SQIVND, per germline (reference sequence). Here the CDR3 reads CASSRGDEQFF. CDR3 in DNA: TGTGCCAGTAGTCGGGGGGATGAGCAGTTCTTC.

The genes are TRBV5-1 and TRBJ2-1, with 12 bases fitting TRBD2. The CDR3 has 15 residues. CDR1 is SGHRS, CDR2 YFSETQ, per germline. V lost 3 bases, J lost 6 bases, and 4 bases stayed unmatched. DNA for the CDR3: TGCGCCAGCAGCTCACTAGCGGGAGGCCTCAATGAGCAGTTCTTC. It is translated as CASSSLAGGLNEQFF.

The gene calls are TRBV5-1 and TRBJ2-7; D possibly matches TRBD1 or TRBD2 (5 bases each). The CDR3 has 15 residues. CDR1 is SGHRS and CDR2 is YFSETQ in the germline V gene. V was shortened by 0 bases and J by 0 bases, with 10 bases between the two germline ends. The chain's CDR3 is CASSLEGTASYEQYF. CDR3 DNA: TGCGCCAGCAGCTTGGAGGGGACGGCCTCCTACGAGCAGTACTTC.

V usage is TRBV6-1 and J usage is TRBJ2-7, with 12 bases identical to TRBD2. Germline V gene sequence: CDR1 MNHNS, CDR2 SASEGT. The CDR3 sequence is 15 residues long. V dropped 5 bases and J dropped 3; count of bases not matched to a gene: 5. The CDR3 region has the DNA TGTGCCAGCAGTCCTTGGACTAGCGGGATCTACGAGCAGTACTTC. This translates into CASSPWTSGIYEQYF.

This clone was counted many times. The chain is built from TRBV28 and TRBJ1-2, with a tentative D call TRBD1 (6 bases). The V end was cut by 5 bases, the J end by 5 bases, with 21 bases between. The CDR3 totals 16 residues. Germline values: CDR1 MDHEN, CDR2 SYDVKM. The CDR3 DNA follows: TGTGCCAGCAGTCCAACCCGGACAGACCTCTTTTATGGCTACACCTTC. Amino acids: CASSPTRTDLFYGYTF.

The table lists this clone with many counts. The rearrangement uses TRBV25-1 and TRBJ1-5, with unresolved D. V was trimmed by 11 bases and J by 3 bases, leaving 14 bases between them. The CDR3 has 13 amino acids. The germline V gene encodes CDR1 MGHDK and CDR2 SYGVNS. The CDR3 region is CAAGGQNNQPQHF. The CDR3 nucleotides are TGTGCCGCCGGCGGCCAGAACAATCAGCCCCAGCATTTT. The full variable domain, with the rest looked up from reference TRBV25-1 and TRBJ1-5, is EADIYQTPRYLVIGTGKKITLECSQTMGHDKMYWYQQDPGMELHLIHYSYGVNSTEKGDLSSESTVSRIRTEHFPLTLESARPSHTSQYLCAAGGQNNQPQHFGDGTRLSIL.

This clone was counted between two and nine times. The chain is built from TRBV29-1 and TRBJ1-4; D unclear. The V end was cut by 3 bases, the J end by 7 bases, with 9 bases between. The CDR3 totals 12 residues. Germline-derived CDR1 and CDR2 are SQVTM and ANQGSEA. The CDR3 is CSVDGGGEKLFF. The CDR3 DNA sequence: TGCAGCGTTGATGGAGGAGGTGAAAAACTGTTTTTT.

This chain links TRBV28 with TRBJ1-2, with 8 bases lining up with TRBD1. The V segment lost 5 bases and the J segment 4 bases; nucleotides outside the gene matches: 3. The length of the CDR3 is 13 residues. Per the germline V gene, CDR1 is MDHEN and CDR2 is SYDVKM. CDR3 in amino acids: CASSETGGYGYTF. DNA for the CDR3: TGTGCCAGCAGTGAAACAGGGGGCTATGGCTACACCTTC.

The CDR3 coding sequence is TGTGCCAGCAGCCATAATTCCGCGAACACCGGGGAGCTGTTTTTT. Protein product: CASSHNSANTGELFF. The chain carries TRBV4-2 and TRBJ2-2; unclear D gene. The V gene's germline CDR1 is LGHNA and CDR2 YNFKEQ. The CDR3 runs to 15 residues. The V and J ends lost 3 bases and 0 bases respectively, with 8 bases between them.

This sequence joins TRBV5-1 and TRBJ2-5; TRBD2 matches at 7 bases. CDR1 is SGHRS, CDR2 YFSETQ, per germline. The CDR3 is 15 residues long. V gave up 0 bases and J gave up 5 bases; unmatched junction bases: 7. The CDR3 nucleotides read TGCGCCAGCAGCTTGGCGCGGGAGTGGCGGGAGACCCAGTACTTC. Protein sequence: CASSLAREWRETQYF. Looking up the rest from reference TRBV5-1 and TRBJ2-5 gives the full variable domain: KAGVTQTPRYLIKTRGQQVTLSCSPISGHRSVSWYQQTPGQGLQFLFEYFSETQRNKGNFPGRFSGRQFSNSRSEMNVSTLELGDSALYLCASSLAREWRETQYFGPGTRLLVL.

The chain carries TRBV25-1 and TRBJ1-2; TRBD1 matches at 7 bases. The V gene's germline CDR1 is MGHDK and CDR2 SYGVNS. The CDR3 sequence is 13 residues long. V gave up 2 bases and J gave up 9 bases; unmatched junction bases: 6. The CDR3 sequence: CASSEDREESYTF. The CDR3 DNA is TGTGCCAGCAGTGAAGACAGGGAGGAGAGCTACACCTTC.

This clone was seen only a few times. V is TRBV9 and J is TRBJ2-7; D gene unclear. Looked up from germline, CDR1 is SGDLS and CDR2 is YYNGEE. V was cut by 0 bases and J by 0 bases, with 10 bases left in between. This CDR3 has 15 residues. CDR3 nucleotide sequence: TGTGCCAGCAGCGTAGGATTAGGGAACTCCTACGAGCAGTACTTC. It yields the protein CASSVGLGNSYEQYF.

A single count supports this clone. The chain has TRBV7-9 and TRBJ1-1, with 9 bases identical to TRBD1. V shed 5 bases, J shed 1 base, and the junction held 8 bases outside the gene matches. CDR1 and CDR2 (germline): SEHNR, FQNEAQ (reference sequence). This CDR3 spans 16 amino acids. The CDR3 sequence is CASSPDRGWRNTEAFF. Here the CDR3 DNA reads TGTGCCAGCAGCCCGGACAGGGGATGGAGGAACACTGAAGCTTTCTTT.

Note on this clone: This specimen includes other DNA sequences encoding the same CDR3. The rearrangement joins TRBV9 to TRBJ2-5, with TRBD2 identical over 7 bases. Gene TRBJ2-7 matches the end of the DNA better, so the J call may be wrong. The germline V gene encodes CDR1 SGDLS and CDR2 YYNGEE. The CDR3 runs 14 residues. The CDR3 DNA follows: TGTGCCAGCAGCGTAGGTGGCGGGAGTGACGAGCAGTACTTC. This codes for CASSVGGGSDEQYF.

This rearrangement joins TRBV5-1 to TRBJ1-2; TRBD1 aligns across 9 bases. This CDR3 is built from 16 residues. Germline V lookup: CDR1 SGHRS, CDR2 YFSETQ. Trimming took 4 bases from V and 7 from J; bases not matched to a gene: 14. CDR3 protein: CASSPRTGVLSLGYTF. The CDR3 DNA is TGCGCCAGCAGCCCCAGGACAGGGGTGCTCTCCCTTGGCTACACCTTC. Full variable domain (rest looked up from reference TRBV5-1 and TRBJ1-2): KAGVTQTPRYLIKTRGQQVTLSCSPISGHRSVSWYQQTPGQGLQFLFEYFSETQRNKGNFPGRFSGRQFSNSRSEMNVSTLELGDSALYLCASSPRTGVLSLGYTFGSGTRLTVV.

The rearrangement links TRBV28 to TRBJ2-1, with D possibly matching TRBD1 (5 bases). The CDR3 is 18 residues long. Looked up from germline, CDR1 is MDHEN and CDR2 is SYDVKM. V lost 5 bases and J lost 3, with 23 bases in between. CDR3 sequence (DNA): TGTGCCAGCAGTAGTATCAGGGTTTCGCACTATAACTACAATGAGCAGTTCTTC. This sequence encodes CASSSIRVSHYNYNEQFF. The full variable domain, with the rest looked up from reference TRBV28 and TRBJ2-1, is DVKVTQSSRYLVKRTGEKVFLECVQDMDHENMFWYRQDPGLGLRLIYFSYDVKMKEKGDIPEGYSVSREKKERFSLILESASTNQTSMYLCASSSIRVSHYNYNEQFFGPGTRLTVL.

The rearrangement uses TRBV19 and TRBJ1-5, with no clear D. This CDR3 is 11 amino acids long. Germline CDR1 and CDR2: LNHDA and SQIVND (reference sequence). Between the trimmed V and J ends, which lost 6 bases and 12 bases, there was a span of 12 bases. Written as DNA, the CDR3 is TGTGCCAGTAGGGACCCCTGGGTCCAGCATTTT. Encoded protein: CASRDPWVQHF.

Turning to this clone: Germline and junction disagree at one end, which may indicate a read error. The gene calls are TRBV4-2 and TRBJ2-5; a weak D match, TRBD2 (5 bases). In germline, CDR1 is LGHNA, CDR2 YNFKEQ. There are 16 residues in the CDR3. CDR3 region: CASSQDPDGIQEAQYF. CDR3 bases: TGTGCCAGCAGCCAGGATCCAGACGGGATACAAGAGGCCCAGTACTTC.

This clone occurred once. This chain joins TRBV28 and TRBJ2-1; the D gene is possibly TRBD1 (6 bases). Trimming took 5 bases from V and 4 from J, leaving 15 bases between them. Germline lookup yields CDR1 MDHEN and CDR2 SYDVKM. This CDR3 is 15 amino acids long. CDR3 protein: CASSHIQGQYNEQFF. The DNA of the CDR3 is TGTGCCAGCAGTCACATCCAAGGACAGTACAATGAGCAGTTCTTC.

The V call is TRBV6-4, the J call TRBJ1-1; 9 nucleotides align to TRBD1. The CDR3 covers 15 residues. Germline-derived CDR1 and CDR2 are MRHNA and SNTAGT. The trim removed 4 bases at V and 1 base at J, leaving 4 bases unmatched. CDR3 sequence (DNA): TGTGCCAGCAGTGTCTCGACAGGGGGGAACACTGAAGCTTTCTTT. It translates to CASSVSTGGNTEAFF.

Only one count was recorded for this clone. The DNA of the CDR3 is TGTGCCAGCAGTGCCAGCGGGGGGGGATACAATGAGCAGTTCTTC. This codes for CASSASGGGYNEQFF. V usage is TRBV6-4 and J usage is TRBJ2-1, with 10 bases that match TRBD2. The V segment lost 4 bases and the J segment 4 bases; nucleotides outside the gene matches: 4. Germline loops: CDR1 MRHNA, CDR2 SNTAGT. The CDR3 sequence is 15 residues long.

Only a few counts were recorded for this clone. The chain employs TRBV19 and TRBJ1-2, with D perhaps TRBD1 (5 bases). Germline V gene data show CDR1 as LNHDA and CDR2 as SQIVND (reference sequence). CDR3 length: 13 amino acids. With 5 bases removed from V and 6 bases from J, the gap between germline ends came to 13 bases. DNA of the CDR3: TGTGCCAGTAGTCACGGGACCTACCATGGCTACACCTTC. It yields the protein CASSHGTYHGYTF.

The J gene is TRBJ1-2, the V gene TRBV27; no definite D call. Germline assignment: CDR1 MNHEY and CDR2 SMNVEV (reference sequence). CDR3 length equals 14 residues. V was clipped by 7 bases and J by 7 bases, with 19 bases between them. The CDR3 DNA is TGTGCCAGCAACAACCCGGGGTCTTTTGTTGGCTACACCTTC. Its protein product is CASNNPGSFVGYTF.

This chain's CDR3 is CASSPRQDEQYF. CDR3 in DNA: TGTGCCAGCAGCCCCCGACAGGACGAGCAGTACTTC. The rearrangement uses TRBV21-1 and TRBJ2-7; the table's D call, TRBD1, was not checked against the DNA. TRBV21-1 is a listed pseudogene. The CDR3 runs to 12 residues.

The chain recombines TRBV7-2 with TRBJ2-7; 9 bases map to TRBD2. There are 16 residues in the CDR3. Looked up from germline, CDR1 is SGHTA and CDR2 is FQGNSA. V dropped 2 bases and J dropped 4; count of bases not matched to a gene: 9. The CDR3 DNA is TGTGCCAGCAGCTTATTACTAGCGGGCCAACAGTACGAGCAGTACTTC. Amino acids: CASSLLLAGQQYEQYF.

This chain connects TRBV7-3 to TRBJ1-5; 7 bases fit TRBD1. Per germline, CDR1 SGHTA and CDR2 FQGTGA. V shed 2 bases and J 5 bases; nucleotides not matched to a gene: 6. The CDR3 loop spans 15 amino acids. CDR3 loop: CASSLGAGGDQPQHF. The CDR3 bases are TGTGCCAGCAGCTTAGGGGCAGGGGGTGATCAGCCCCAGCATTTT.

This clone was counted once. This chain joins TRBV6-6 and TRBJ2-1; D is tentatively TRBD1 or TRBD2 (6 bases each). The CDR3 covers 16 residues. Germline V gene sequence: CDR1 MNHNY, CDR2 SVGAGI (reference sequence). Deletions cut 7 bases from V and 5 bases from J, with 21 bases between. The CDR3 loop reads CASTTVSGAGDNEQFF. The CDR3 nucleotides are TGTGCCAGCACCACGGTGTCGGGGGCTGGGGACAATGAGCAGTTCTTC.

In this sample, this clone turned up once. V usage is TRBV10-1 and J usage is TRBJ1-2; 9 nucleotides align to TRBD1. This CDR3 region has 16 residues. The germline V gene has CDR1 WNHNN and CDR2 SYGVQD (reference sequence). The ends lost 6 bases at V and 4 bases at J; junction bases unmatched: 12. In DNA, the CDR3 is TGCGCCAGCAGACCAATCCGGGACAGGGTCGGCTATGGCTACACCTTC. This gives the protein CASRPIRDRVGYGYTF.